Listed below are T cell receptor beta chains from one sample, sequenced in a study of cytomegalovirus exposure and HLA in healthy donors. Method: immunoSEQ multiplex PCR; TCRdb's copy keeps in-frame clones and lacks some. The sample yields roughly 100,000 clones, approximately 84% seen once. Sequencing input: PBMCs. All receptors derive from a male donor in good health and CMV-seronegative. CDR3s include the opening cysteine and the closing phenylalanine or tryptophan. Fields, in order: clone size, V gene, CDR3 length, D gene, J gene, CDR3 protein, CDR3 DNA. D genes are given only for firm matches. Rows may omit the clone size; those that give it use once, few, many or a size class.

-,TRBV25-1,14,TRBD1,TRBJ1-5,CASSLGTGGQPQHF,TGTGCCAGCAGTCTAGGGACAGGGGGCCAGCCCCAGCATTTT
few,TRBV4-1,14,TRBD2,TRBJ2-7,CASSQDPLAGEQYF,TGCGCCAGCAGCCAAGATCCACTAGCGGGCGAGCAGTACTTC
-,TRBV12-5,11,-,TRBJ1-1,CASGLFTEAFF,TGTGCTAGTGGCCTCTTCACTGAAGCTTTCTTT
-,TRBV7-9,11,-,TRBJ1-4,CASGEGEKLFF,TGTGCCAGCGGAGAAGGAGAAAAACTGTTTTTT
-,TRBV10-3,16,-,TRBJ1-4,CAIRGGAGSSNEKLFF,TGTGCCATCCGGGGTGGAGCCGGGAGCTCTAATGAAAAACTGTTTTTT
-,TRBV7-2,14,-,TRBJ1-6,CASSFRLRDSPLHF,TGTGCCAGCAGCTTCCGACTTCGGGATTCACCCCTCCACTTT
-,TRBV9,16,-,TRBJ2-2,CASSVENRENTGELFF,TGTGCCAGCAGCGTAGAGAACAGGGAGAACACCGGGGAGCTGTTTTTT
-,TRBV28,14,TRBD1,TRBJ1-2,CASSGTASNYGYTF,TGTGCCAGCAGCGGGACAGCAAGTAACTATGGCTACACCTTC
-,TRBV2,14,-,TRBJ1-1,CASSGERGNTEAFF,TGTGCCAGCAGTGGGGAAAGGGGCAACACTGAAGCTTTCTTT
-,TRBV4-1,16,-,TRBJ2-7,CASSQDKNRVSYEQYF,TGCGCCAGCAGCCAAGATAAGAACAGGGTCTCCTACGAGCAGTACTTC
few,TRBV7-9,15,TRBD2,TRBJ2-7,CASSRGTIRAYEQYF,TGTGCCAGCAGCCGCGGGACTATCCGGGCCTACGAGCAGTACTTC
-,TRBV18,14,TRBD1,TRBJ2-7,CASSPGTGLTEQYF,TGTGCCAGCTCCCCCGGGACAGGCTTAACCGAGCAGTACTTC
once,TRBV5-8,16,TRBD1,TRBJ1-2,CASSSAGTGVLFGYTF,TGTGCCAGCAGCTCAGCAGGGACAGGGGTTTTGTTTGGCTACACCTTC
many,TRBV19,14,TRBD2,TRBJ2-7,CASSRTSGTYEQYF,TGTGCCAGTTCCCGGACTAGCGGTACCTACGAGCAGTACTTC
-,TRBV4-1,17,TRBD1,TRBJ1-2,CASSQDPRTGVNYGYTF,TGCGCCAGCAGCCAAGATCCGAGGACAGGGGTTAACTATGGCTACACCTTC
-,TRBV13,13,-,TRBJ2-6,CASSRDIINVLTF,TGTGCCAGCAGCCGAGACATCATTAACGTCCTGACTTTC
-,TRBV9,13,-,TRBJ1-1,CASSPGLNTEAFF,TGTGCCAGCAGCCCAGGGTTGAACACTGAAGCTTTCTTT
few,TRBV4-2,18,TRBD1,TRBJ1-2,CASSPTPDRGGENYGYTF,TGTGCCAGCAGCCCAACACCGGACAGGGGGGGAGAAAACTATGGCTACACCTTC
-,TRBV18,15,TRBD1,TRBJ1-4,CASSEQGARYEKLFF,TGTGCCAGCTCAGAACAGGGGGCGAGGTATGAAAAACTGTTTTTT
-,TRBV4-2,15,TRBD2,TRBJ2-5,CASSQDGTSGSTQYF,TGTGCCAGCAGCCAAGATGGAACCAGCGGGAGTACCCAGTACTTC
-,TRBV19,16,TRBD2,TRBJ2-1,CASTFSGSVSYNEQFF,TGTGCCAGTACATTTAGCGGGAGCGTCTCCTACAATGAGCAGTTCTTC
few,TRBV14,14,-,TRBJ1-2,CASSRAVGTMGYTF,TGTGCCAGCAGCCGGGCGGTCGGGACTATGGGCTACACCTTC
-,TRBV7-2,13,TRBD1,TRBJ1-2,CASSRGRQGYYTF,TGTGCCAGCAGCCGAGGCCGACAGGGGTACTACACCTTC
few,TRBV5-4,17,TRBD1,TRBJ2-7,CASIPPGQTYPSYEQYF,TGTGCCAGCATTCCTCCGGGACAGACTTACCCCTCCTACGAGCAGTACTTC
-,TRBV7-9,19,TRBD1,TRBJ1-2,CASSSSPGTGSGGYYGYTF,TGTGCCAGCAGTTCCTCCCCCGGGACAGGGAGTGGTGGGTACTATGGCTACACCTTC
-,TRBV5-6,15,TRBD2,TRBJ2-7,CASSPPGRDRLEQYF,TGTGCCAGCAGCCCCCCAGGGAGGGACCGTCTCGAGCAGTACTTC
-,TRBV5-1,14,TRBD1,TRBJ2-7,CASFTGTGPAEQYF,TGCGCCAGCTTCACCGGGACAGGGCCGGCCGAGCAGTACTTC
-,TRBV2,15,-,TRBJ2-1,CASMGGRGPNNEQFF,TGTGCCAGCATGGGCGGGCGGGGGCCCAACAATGAGCAGTTCTTC
-,TRBV11-2,15,-,TRBJ2-5,CASSYREIRLETQYF,TGTGCCAGCAGCTACCGGGAGATACGGCTTGAGACCCAGTACTTC
-,TRBV15,14,-,TRBJ1-1,CATSSQETLGQAFF,TGTGCCACCAGCAGTCAAGAGACGTTGGGCCAAGCTTTCTTT
-,TRBV13,16,TRBD2,TRBJ2-1,CASGFQREGSYNEQFF,TGTGCCAGCGGGTTTCAGCGGGAGGGCTCCTACAATGAGCAGTTCTTC
-,TRBV19,12,-,TRBJ2-7,CASSESSYEQYF,TGTGCCAGTTCAGAAAGCTCCTACGAGCAGTACTTC
-,TRBV5-1,13,-,TRBJ1-5,CASSLGADQPQHF,TGCGCCAGCAGCTTGGGGGCAGATCAGCCCCAGCATTTT
-,TRBV9,15,TRBD2,TRBJ2-7,CASSGTGTSGGEQYF,TGTGCCAGCAGCGGAACCGGGACTAGCGGAGGCGAGCAGTACTTC
-,TRBV21-1,16,-,TRBJ2-2,CASSKVDDRGGGELFF,TGTGCCAGCAGCAAAGTCGATGACAGGGGTGGCGGGGAGCTGTTTTTT
-,TRBV27,17,-,TRBJ2-3,CASSLKPRGTMRDTQYF,TGTGCCAGCAGTCTTAAACCCCGAGGGACAATGCGAGATACGCAGTATTTT
-,TRBV29-1,14,TRBD1,TRBJ2-7,CSAAPGTGEDEQYF,TGCAGCGCCGCCCCCGGGACAGGTGAGGACGAGCAGTACTTC
-,TRBV15,15,TRBD1,TRBJ1-2,CATSSGQGGSYGYTF,TGTGCCACCAGCAGTGGACAGGGTGGGTCCTATGGCTACACCTTC
few,TRBV19,13,-,TRBJ1-3,CATRPGTGNTIYF,TGTGCCACCCGCCCAGGAACTGGAAACACCATATATTTT
-,TRBV2,14,TRBD1,TRBJ1-2,CASSSTGGGYGYTF,TGTGCCAGCAGTTCCACAGGGGGCGGCTATGGCTACACCTTC
-,TRBV2,14,-,TRBJ2-5,CASTTNSAQETQYF,TGTGCCAGCACCACGAACAGTGCCCAAGAGACCCAGTACTTC
-,TRBV5-1,15,-,TRBJ1-1,CASSLLSRADTEAFF,TGCGCCAGCAGCTTGTTGTCGAGGGCCGACACTGAAGCTTTCTTT
-,TRBV7-2,15,TRBD1,TRBJ1-4,CASSSQTGTNEKLFF,TGTGCCAGCAGCTCCCAGACAGGGACCAATGAAAAACTGTTTTTT